This is a list of T cell receptor beta chains from one sample in a study of blood T cell repertoires in COVID-19. The assay was immunoSEQ multiplex PCR, and TCRdb's table has in-frame clones only and misses some. The repertoire consists of nearly 300,000 clones, with roughly 80% occurring once and the leading ten covering about 1.5%. Sample: peripheral blood. These receptors originate from a human donor with COVID-19, enrolled during active disease. The donor label of this sample is uncertain. Both conserved end residues are part of each CDR3. A D gene is named only where the DNA matches it firmly. A row's size may be missing; if present it is once, few, many or a size class.

CDR3nt,CDR3aa,abundance,v_gene,d_gene,j_gene
TGTGCCATCAGTGAGTTGAGGACAGGGGACACTGAAGCTTTCTTT,CAISELRTGDTEAFF,-,TRBV10-3,TRBD1,TRBJ1-1
TGTGCCAGCAGCGCGGGACTAGCGGGGCTCAGTATAGAGCAGTTCTTC,CASSAGLAGLSIEQFF,-,TRBV9,TRBD2,TRBJ2-1
TGTGCCAGCAGCTTAAACCCGACCGGGATGAACACTGAAGCTTTCTTT,CASSLNPTGMNTEAFF,-,TRBV7-3,-,TRBJ1-1
TGTGCCAGCAGTTTATGGGGCCGAGTTGGGGCCAACGTCCTGACTTTC,CASSLWGRVGANVLTF,-,TRBV27,-,TRBJ2-6
TGTGCCAGCAGTTACCTCTGGGCAGGTTCCAACTATGGCTACACCTTC,CASSYLWAGSNYGYTF,-,TRBV6-5,-,TRBJ1-2
TGCGCCAGCAGCTTGGAGGGAAGACAGGGCACAGATACGCAGTATTTT,CASSLEGRQGTDTQYF,-,TRBV5-1,-,TRBJ2-3
TGTGCCAGCTCGCAACTCCAGGGGGCGATTGCTTTCTTT,CASSQLQGAIAFF,-,TRBV18,TRBD1,TRBJ1-1
TGCGCCAGCAGCTTGGGAGCTGGGACAGGGGAGGGCTACACCTTC,CASSLGAGTGEGYTF,-,TRBV5-1,TRBD1,TRBJ1-2
TGTGCCAGCAGCTTGGGAGGGGGCTATGGCTACACCTTC,CASSLGGGYGYTF,-,TRBV5-6,-,TRBJ1-2
TGTGCCAGCTCACCAGGATCGGGTTTGGAGACCCAGTACTTC,CASSPGSGLETQYF,-,TRBV18,-,TRBJ2-5
TGTGCCAGCAGCGCAGGAGGACAGGGAATCACTGAAGCTTTCTTT,CASSAGGQGITEAFF,-,TRBV9,TRBD1,TRBJ1-1
TGTGCCTGGAACAAGGCAGGGGTGATGGCCACTGAAGCTTTCTTT,CAWNKAGVMATEAFF,-,TRBV30,-,TRBJ1-1
TGTGCCAGCAGTCGGACAGGCCTTTACGAGCAGTACTTC,CASSRTGLYEQYF,-,TRBV28,TRBD1,TRBJ2-7
TGTGCCAGCAGCTTAGACCGGGTGAACTACGAGCAGTACTTC,CASSLDRVNYEQYF,-,TRBV7-2,-,TRBJ2-7
TGTGCCAGCAGTTTAGGTAGTTCCCCCCTAGCCAAAAACATTCAGTACTTC,CASSLGSSPLAKNIQYF,-,TRBV28,-,TRBJ2-4
TGTGCCAGCAGCCAAGTCGCCCAGCTAGCGGGCGTTTACAATGAGCAGTTCTTC,CASSQVAQLAGVYNEQFF,-,TRBV4-2,TRBD2,TRBJ2-1
TGTGCCAGTAGTAGGGCTAGCGGGAACTCTGGGGCCAACGTCCTGACTTTC,CASSRASGNSGANVLTF,many,TRBV19,TRBD2,TRBJ2-6
TGTGCCAGCAGGAATCAGGGATTCACAGATACGCAGTATTTT,CASRNQGFTDTQYF,-,TRBV28,-,TRBJ2-3
TGTGCCAGCAGTTCCCCCCGGGCGGGAGCGGCCTACGAGCAGTACTTC,CASSSPRAGAAYEQYF,-,TRBV27,TRBD2,TRBJ2-7
TGTGCCAGCAGCCGGGGGGATGTGAACACCGGGGAGCTGTTTTTT,CASSRGDVNTGELFF,-,TRBV7-9,TRBD2,TRBJ2-2
TGTGCCTGGAGTGCTCGGACAGGACGGCGAAAACTGTTTTTT,CAWSARTGRRKLFF,-,TRBV30,TRBD1,TRBJ1-4